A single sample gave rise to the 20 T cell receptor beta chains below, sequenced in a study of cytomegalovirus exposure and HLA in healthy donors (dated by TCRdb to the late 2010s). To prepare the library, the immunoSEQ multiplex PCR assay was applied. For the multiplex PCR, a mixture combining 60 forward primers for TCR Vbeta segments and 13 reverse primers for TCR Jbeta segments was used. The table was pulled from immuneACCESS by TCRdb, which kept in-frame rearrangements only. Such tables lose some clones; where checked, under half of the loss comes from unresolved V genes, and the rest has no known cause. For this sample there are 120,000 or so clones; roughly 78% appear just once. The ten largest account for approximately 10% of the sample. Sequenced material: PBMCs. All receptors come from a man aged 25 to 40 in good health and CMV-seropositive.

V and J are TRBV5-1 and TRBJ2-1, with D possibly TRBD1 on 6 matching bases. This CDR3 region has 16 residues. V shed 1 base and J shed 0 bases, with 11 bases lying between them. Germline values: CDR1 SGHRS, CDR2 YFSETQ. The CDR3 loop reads CASSLRGWVSYNEQFF. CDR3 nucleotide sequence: TGCGCCAGCAGCTTGAGGGGGTGGGTCTCCTACAATGAGCAGTTCTTC.

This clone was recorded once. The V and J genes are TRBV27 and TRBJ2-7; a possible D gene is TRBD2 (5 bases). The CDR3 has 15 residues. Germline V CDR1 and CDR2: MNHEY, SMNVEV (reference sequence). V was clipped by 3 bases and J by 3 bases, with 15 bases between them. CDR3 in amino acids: CASSLSGRNSYEQYF. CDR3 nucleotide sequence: TGTGCCAGCAGTTTGAGCGGACGGAACAGCTACGAGCAGTACTTC.

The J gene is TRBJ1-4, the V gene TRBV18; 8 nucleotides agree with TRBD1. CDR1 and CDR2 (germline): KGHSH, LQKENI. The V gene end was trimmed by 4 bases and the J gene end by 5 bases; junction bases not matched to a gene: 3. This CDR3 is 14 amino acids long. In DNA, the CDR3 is TGTGCCAGCTCACTGACAGGGGCGAATGAAAAACTGTTTTTT. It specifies CASSLTGANEKLFF.

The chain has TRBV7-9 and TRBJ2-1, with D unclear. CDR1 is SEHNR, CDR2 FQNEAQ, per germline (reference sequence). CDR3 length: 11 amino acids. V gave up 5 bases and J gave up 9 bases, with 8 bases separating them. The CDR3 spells CASSARSEQFF. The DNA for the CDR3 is TGTGCCAGCAGCGCGAGGAGTGAGCAGTTCTTC.

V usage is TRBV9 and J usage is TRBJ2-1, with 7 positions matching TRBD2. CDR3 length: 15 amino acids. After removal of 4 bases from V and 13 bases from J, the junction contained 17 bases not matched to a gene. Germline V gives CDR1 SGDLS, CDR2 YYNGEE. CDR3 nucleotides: TGTGCCAGCAGCCCCCGCGCCGTGGGGACTACCGTCCAGTTCTTC. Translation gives CASSPRAVGTTVQFF.

CDR3 in amino acids: CASSPSGSYEQYF. The CDR3 DNA follows: TGTGCCAGCTCACCCTCGGGCTCCTACGAGCAGTACTTC. The V call is TRBV18, the J call TRBJ2-7, with D hard to call. CDR3 length equals 13 residues. V was shortened by 3 bases and J by 0 bases, with 6 bases between the two germline ends. CDR1 and CDR2 (germline): KGHSH, LQKENI.

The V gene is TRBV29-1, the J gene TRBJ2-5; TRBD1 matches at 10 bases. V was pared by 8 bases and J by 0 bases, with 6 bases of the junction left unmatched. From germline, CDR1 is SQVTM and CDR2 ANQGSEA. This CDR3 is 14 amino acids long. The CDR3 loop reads CSLVDRGNQETQYF. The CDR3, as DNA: TGCAGCCTGGTGGACAGGGGGAACCAAGAGACCCAGTACTTC.

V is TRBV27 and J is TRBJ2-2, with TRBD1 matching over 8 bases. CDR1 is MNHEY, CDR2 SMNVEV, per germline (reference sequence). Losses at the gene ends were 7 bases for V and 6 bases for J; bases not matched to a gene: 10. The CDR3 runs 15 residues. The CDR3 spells CASKSGGRPSGELFF. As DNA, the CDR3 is TGTGCCAGCAAATCAGGGGGCAGACCGTCCGGGGAGCTGTTTTTT.

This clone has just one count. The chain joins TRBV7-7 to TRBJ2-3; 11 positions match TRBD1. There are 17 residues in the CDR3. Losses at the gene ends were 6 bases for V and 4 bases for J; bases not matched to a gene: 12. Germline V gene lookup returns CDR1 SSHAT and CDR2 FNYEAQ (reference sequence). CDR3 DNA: TGTGCCAGCAGTTCAGGGGCCCCGGGACAGGGGGCAGATACGCAGTATTTT. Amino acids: CASSSGAPGQGADTQYF.

The CDR3 protein is CASKPRQGTNEKLFF. In DNA form, the CDR3 reads TGTGCCAGCAAACCACGACAGGGCACTAATGAAAAACTGTTTTTT. This rearrangement joins TRBV2 to TRBJ1-4; 7 bases align to TRBD1. J lost 2 bases, V lost 7 bases, and 7 bases had no gene match. CDR1 is SNHLY and CDR2 is FYNNEI in the germline V gene. This CDR3 comprises 15 residues.

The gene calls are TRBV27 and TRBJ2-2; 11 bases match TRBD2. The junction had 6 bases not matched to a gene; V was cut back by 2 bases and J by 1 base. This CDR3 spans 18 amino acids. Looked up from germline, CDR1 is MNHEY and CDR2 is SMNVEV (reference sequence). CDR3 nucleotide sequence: TGTGCCAGCAGTTTAAGGGGACTAGCGGTAAAGAACACCGGGGAGCTGTTTTTT. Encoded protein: CASSLRGLAVKNTGELFF.

The CDR3 DNA reads TGTGCCAGCAGTGCTATAGCGGGCCGGGTATACGAGCAGTACTTC. This codes for CASSAIAGRVYEQYF. The chain couples TRBV6-1 to TRBJ2-5, with 7 bases fitting TRBD2. The J call may be mistaken, given a closer DNA end match to TRBJ2-7. CDR1 is MNHNS, CDR2 SASEGT, per germline. The CDR3 length is 15 residues.

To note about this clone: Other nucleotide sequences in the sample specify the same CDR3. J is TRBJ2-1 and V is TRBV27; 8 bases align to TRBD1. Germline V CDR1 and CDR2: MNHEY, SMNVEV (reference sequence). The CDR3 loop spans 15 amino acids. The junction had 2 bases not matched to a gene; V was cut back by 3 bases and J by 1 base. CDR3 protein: CASSFRGLSYNEQFF. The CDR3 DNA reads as TGTGCCAGCAGTTTCAGGGGGCTGTCCTACAATGAGCAGTTCTTC.

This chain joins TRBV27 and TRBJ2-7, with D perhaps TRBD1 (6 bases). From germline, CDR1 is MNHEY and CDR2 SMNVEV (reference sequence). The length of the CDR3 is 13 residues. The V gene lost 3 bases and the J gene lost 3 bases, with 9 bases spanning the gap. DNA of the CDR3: TGTGCCAGCAGTTTGGGGACAAGCTACGAGCAGTACTTC. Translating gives CASSLGTSYEQYF.

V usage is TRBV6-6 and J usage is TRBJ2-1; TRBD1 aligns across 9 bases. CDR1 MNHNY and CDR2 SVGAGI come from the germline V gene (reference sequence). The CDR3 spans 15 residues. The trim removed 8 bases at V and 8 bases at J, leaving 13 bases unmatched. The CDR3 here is CASGYRGRLVDEQFF. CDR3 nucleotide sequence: TGTGCCAGCGGATACAGGGGGCGGTTGGTCGATGAGCAGTTCTTC.

CDR3 in amino acids: CASSVVSGSTEDTQYF. The CDR3 DNA reads TGTGCCAGCAGCGTAGTTAGCGGGAGTACGGAAGATACGCAGTATTTT. The V gene is TRBV9, the J gene TRBJ2-3; 9 nucleotides agree with TRBD2. V lost 0 bases, J lost 5 bases, and 7 bases stayed unmatched. Per germline, CDR1 SGDLS and CDR2 YYNGEE. CDR3 length: 16 amino acids.

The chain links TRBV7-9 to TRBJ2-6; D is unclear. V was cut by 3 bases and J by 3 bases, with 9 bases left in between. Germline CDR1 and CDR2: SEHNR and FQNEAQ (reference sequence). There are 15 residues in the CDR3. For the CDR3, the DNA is TGTGCCAGCAGCTTTCTGGAGAGTGGGGCCAACGTCCTGACTTTC. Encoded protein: CASSFLESGANVLTF.

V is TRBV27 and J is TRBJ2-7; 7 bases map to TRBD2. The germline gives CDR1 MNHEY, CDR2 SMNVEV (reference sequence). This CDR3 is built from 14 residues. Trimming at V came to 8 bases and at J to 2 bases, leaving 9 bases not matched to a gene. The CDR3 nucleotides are TGTGCCAGCGGTGTGGGGGGGACTCCCTACGAGCAGTACTTC. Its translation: CASGVGGTPYEQYF.

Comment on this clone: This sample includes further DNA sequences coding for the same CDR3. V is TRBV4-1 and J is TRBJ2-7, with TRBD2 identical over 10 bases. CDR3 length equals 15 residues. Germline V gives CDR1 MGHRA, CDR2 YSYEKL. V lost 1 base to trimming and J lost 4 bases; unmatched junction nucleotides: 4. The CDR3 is CASSQAGTSAYEQYF. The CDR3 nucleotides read TGCGCCAGCAGCCAAGCCGGGACTAGCGCGTACGAGCAGTACTTC.

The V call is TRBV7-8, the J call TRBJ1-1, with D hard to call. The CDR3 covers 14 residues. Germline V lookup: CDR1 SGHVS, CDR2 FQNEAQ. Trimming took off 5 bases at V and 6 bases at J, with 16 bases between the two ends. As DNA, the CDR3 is TGTGCCAGCAGCATGTACCGAATCGAGGCTGAAGCTTTCTTT. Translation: CASSMYRIEAEAFF.